This is a list of T cell receptor beta chains from one sample in a study of OX40 agonist ivuxolimab in advanced cancers. Assay: immunoSEQ multiplex PCR; the TCRdb copy retains only in-frame clones and omits some. Of approximately 31,000 clones listed, approximately 90% are singletons. This specimen consisted of CD4+ or CD8+ T cells sorted from blood, obtained in a trial of the OX40 agonist ivuxolimab. The receptors shown here come from an adult with an advanced solid tumor such as melanoma, head and neck, liver or kidney cancer. The conserved cysteine and the conserved F or W are not part of the CDR3 here.

TRBV7-2	TRBJ2-1	ASSIERGKQF
TRBV18	TRBJ2-5	ASSRVLETQY
TRBV28	TRBJ2-7	ASSLWTAEVDEQY
TRBV10-3	TRBJ2-7	AISGTTLAGGSYEQY
TRBV19	TRBJ1-1	ASSPRTENTEAF
TRBV5-4	TRBJ1-2	ASSREGIGNYGYT
TRBV11-1	TRBJ2-5	ASSPTKGTRAVQETQY
TRBV5-1	TRBJ2-3	ASALAIRDTQY
TRBV5-1	TRBJ1-6	ASSEDSGGLGSPLH
TRBV4-1	TRBJ2-4	ASSQDPGQGKGKNIQY
TRBV27	TRBJ2-2	ASSSGPKTGELF
TRBV5-6	TRBJ2-3	ASSVLAGEGTDTQY
TRBV25-1	TRBJ1-5	ASRSGTGNQPQH
TRBV6-5	TRBJ2-2	ASSYIRGASTGELF
TRBV30	TRBJ1-1	AWGPNTEAF
TRBV7-3	TRBJ1-5	ASSFGAGQPQH
TRBV4-3	TRBJ2-3	ASSQDSGTDTQY
TRBV23-1	TRBJ1-5	ASSQPGGANQPQH
TRBV28	TRBJ1-6	ASSHPGQGIPLSYNSPLH
TRBV28	TRBJ1-6	ASTKTGSYNSPLH